This T cell receptor (beta chain) was captured in a study of kidney transplant recipient with SARS-CoV-2 infection. Each CDR3 protein is one row after TCRdb ran MiXCR on the reads. The sample consists of 200,000 to 300,000 distinct CDR3 sequences, 29% of them appearing once. This clonotype appeared a few times. The TCR originated in a young adult male patient who had COVID-19 and was a kidney transplant recipient. A share of the T cells may be of graft donor origin. Sequencing was performed on a blood sample, taken at baseline and on day 111 from a kidney transplant recipient.

The CDR3 loop is CASSWGHGGGETQYF. CDR3 in DNA: TGTGCCAGCAGCTGGGGGCATGGAGGGGGAGAGACCCAGTACTTC. The chain carries TRBV5-5 and TRBJ2-5, with D perhaps matching TRBD1 or TRBD2 (6 bases each). Germline V gene sequence: CDR1 SGHKS, CDR2 YYEKEE (reference sequence). The CDR3 covers 15 residues. The V end lost 3 bases, the J end lost 4 bases, and 16 bases lay between the germline ends.